Sequencing of this T cell receptor (beta chain) was carried out in a study of cytomegalovirus exposure and HLA in healthy donors. In germline, CDR1 is MNHNS, CDR2 SASEGT. This CDR3 is 16 amino acids long. V was shortened by 1 base and J by 2 bases, with 12 bases between the two germline ends. Primers included in the PCR were 60 Vbeta and 13 Jbeta primers. TCRdb's table, derived via immunoSEQ multiplex PCR, lists solely in-frame clones and lacks some. Among approximately 190,000 clones listed, roughly 13% were seen once. Overall study findings and caveats: Through in vitro validation, three CMV-associated chains were shown to be specific for CMV antigens. For most TCR sequences rarity was the rule, although some public TCRs occurred in many donors. According to a later analysis, most TCR beta chains associated with CMV appeared HLA-restricted. DRB1 had the most TCR associations and HLA-C the fewest, a later analysis found, with rates varying by HLA locus.

As concerns this clone: Its antigen is still unknown.

Sequencing used PBMCs. The chain carries TRBV6-1 and TRBJ1-5, with D unresolved. The TCR sequence derives from a man aged 50 to 60 in good health and CMV-seropositive. CDR3 DNA sequence: TGTGCCAGCAGTGAAGGGACTCCCGGCGGCAATCAGCCCCAGCATTTT. Translation gives CASSEGTPGGNQPQHF.